The rows below give T cell receptor beta chains drawn from one sample of a study of T-cell reconstitution after alpha-beta-depleted transplantation in children. TCRdb re-called the PCR reads with MiXCR, one entry per CDR3 protein. This table holds a few hundred thousand distinct CDR3 sequences, approximately 12% found once. Sequenced material: PBMCs from the stem cell graft donor, taken from the stem cell graft. Receptors originate from a human donor who donated a stem cell graft to a child with combined immunodeficiency. Both conserved end residues are part of each CDR3. Each record gives: clone size, D gene, J gene, V gene, CDR3 protein, CDR3 DNA. The D gene is left open where the match is weak. Size is omitted from some rows. Given values are once, few, many or a class for expanded clones.

few	NA	TRBJ2-1	TRBV4-1	CASSQVAGLTNEQFF	TGCGCCAGCAGCCAAGTCGCGGGCCTGACCAATGAGCAGTTCTTC
few	NA	TRBJ2-2	TRBV6-1	CASRPGDYGELFF	TGTGCCAGCAGGCCAGGGGACTACGGGGAGCTGTTTTTT
many	TRBD1	TRBJ2-6	TRBV4-3	CASSQETGAPGANVLTF	TGCGCCAGCAGCCAAGAGACAGGGGCCCCTGGGGCCAACGTCCTGACTTTC
few	TRBD2	TRBJ2-1	TRBV12-3/TRBV12-4	CASSFSGRWGEQFF	TGTGCCAGCAGTTTTAGCGGGAGGTGGGGTGAGCAGTTCTTC
NA	TRBD2	TRBJ2-1	TRBV6-2/TRBV6-3	CASSIPGGNEQFF	TGTGCCAGCAGTATTCCGGGAGGCAATGAGCAGTTCTTC
few	NA	TRBJ2-5	TRBV5-1	CASGELAGETQYF	TGCGCCAGCGGTGAACTGGCGGGGGAGACCCAGTACTTC
NA	TRBD1	TRBJ2-7	TRBV18	CASSPHDRPGGYEQYF	TGTGCCAGCTCACCGCATGACCGCCCAGGGGGCTACGAGCAGTACTTC
few	NA	TRBJ1-1	TRBV7-2	CASSLESGNTEAFF	TGTGCCAGCAGCTTAGAAAGTGGGAACACTGAAGCTTTCTTT
many	NA	TRBJ1-3	TRBV12-3/TRBV12-4	CASSFYSGNTIYF	TGTGCCAGCAGTTTCTACTCTGGAAACACCATATATTTT
few	TRBD1	TRBJ1-2	TRBV7-9	CASSLGTGGLYGYTF	TGTGCCAGCAGCCTGGGGACAGGCGGCCTCTATGGCTACACCTTC
NA	NA	TRBJ2-1	TRBV4-1	CASSQGVGNEQFF	TGCGCCAGCAGCCAAGGCGTAGGGAATGAGCAGTTCTTC
few	NA	TRBJ1-5	TRBV28	CASSPLSQGSNQPQHF	TGTGCCAGCAGTCCCCTTAGCCAGGGTTCAAATCAGCCCCAGCATTTT
NA	NA	TRBJ1-4	TRBV2	CASSVDGVGEKLFF	TGTGCCAGCAGTGTCGACGGGGTTGGGGAAAAACTGTTTTTT
many	TRBD2	TRBJ2-7	TRBV4-2	CASSQVSPGGYEQYF	TGTGCCAGCAGCCAAGTATCGCCGGGGGGCTACGAGCAGTACTTC
few	NA	TRBJ2-3	TRBV27	CASRRGVFGDTQYF	TGTGCCAGCAGAAGAGGGGTCTTTGGAGATACGCAGTATTTT
few	NA	TRBJ2-1	TRBV6-2/TRBV6-3	CASKDYNEQFF	TGTGCCAGCAAGGATTACAATGAGCAGTTCTTC
NA	NA	TRBJ1-2	TRBV6-5	CASSYSPSEGGYTF	TGTGCCAGCAGTTACTCGCCCTCCGAGGGGGGCTACACCTTC
many	NA	TRBJ2-4	TRBV4-3	CASSQTTGSYDIQYF	TGCGCCAGCAGCCAAACGACAGGATCATACGACATTCAGTACTTC
few	TRBD1	TRBJ1-2	TRBV4-3	CASSQTGTGIYGYTF	TGCGCCAGCAGCCAAACCGGGACAGGGATCTATGGCTACACCTTC
few	TRBD1	TRBJ2-7	TRBV7-9	CASSFNPSQGAHEQYF	TGTGCCAGCAGCTTTAATCCCTCACAGGGGGCCCACGAGCAGTACTTC
many	TRBD2	TRBJ2-1	TRBV11-1	CASSPGLAGGPVSYNEQFF	TGTGCCAGCAGCCCGGGACTAGCGGGAGGGCCGGTATCCTACAATGAGCAGTTCTTC
NA	TRBD1	TRBJ2-5	TRBV2	CARHRGPNQETQYF	TGTGCCAGACACAGGGGCCCTAACCAAGAGACCCAGTACTTC
NA	NA	TRBJ2-5	TRBV24-1	CATSDFGQPQETQYF	TGTGCCACCAGTGATTTCGGGCAGCCCCAAGAGACCCAGTACTTC
few	NA	TRBJ1-4	TRBV7-2	CASSLGGSGITNEKLFF	TGTGCCAGCAGCTTGGGAGGGTCTGGTATCACTAATGAAAAACTGTTTTTT
NA	NA	TRBJ2-7	TRBV20-1	CSARVFGFSYEQYF	TGCAGTGCTAGAGTATTCGGCTTCTCCTACGAGCAGTACTTC
many	TRBD1	TRBJ2-5	TRBV6-1	CASRRRDSQETQYF	TGTGCCAGCAGACGTAGGGACAGCCAAGAGACCCAGTACTTC
NA	NA	TRBJ2-1	TRBV6-6	CASSNQGNEQFF	TGTGCCAGCAGCAACCAGGGAAATGAGCAGTTCTTC
NA	NA	TRBJ1-1	TRBV5-6	CASSWTELNTEAFF	TGTGCCAGCAGCTGGACAGAGTTGAACACTGAAGCTTTCTTT
NA	TRBD2	TRBJ2-1	TRBV12-3/TRBV12-4	CASSYHAGGVAANEQFF	TGTGCCAGCAGCTACCACGCCGGGGGGGTGGCGGCGAATGAGCAGTTCTTC
few	TRBD1	TRBJ2-7	TRBV29-1	CSVARVRDSYTYEQYF	TGCAGCGTTGCCCGCGTACGGGACAGCTACACCTACGAGCAGTACTTC
few	NA	TRBJ2-7	TRBV9	CASSPPRAHEQYF	TGTGCCAGCAGCCCCCCCCGGGCCCACGAGCAGTACTTC
NA	NA	TRBJ2-1	TRBV5-1	CASSRIAEPYNEQFF	TGCGCCAGCAGTCGAATAGCAGAACCCTACAATGAGCAGTTCTTC
many	NA	TRBJ1-1	TRBV29-1	CSVGSKRTEAFF	TGCAGCGTTGGCTCTAAGCGGACTGAAGCTTTCTTT
NA	NA	TRBJ1-5	TRBV20-1	CSARTGRNQPQHF	TGCAGTGCCCGGACGGGGCGCAATCAGCCCCAGCATTTT
once	NA	TRBJ2-7	TRBV2	CASEGTLNPYEQYF	TGTGCCAGTGAGGGGACACTCAATCCCTACGAGCAGTACTTC
few	NA	TRBJ2-1	TRBV15	CATSRDHEGGRNEQFF	TGTGCCACCAGCAGAGATCATGAGGGGGGTCGTAATGAGCAGTTCTTC